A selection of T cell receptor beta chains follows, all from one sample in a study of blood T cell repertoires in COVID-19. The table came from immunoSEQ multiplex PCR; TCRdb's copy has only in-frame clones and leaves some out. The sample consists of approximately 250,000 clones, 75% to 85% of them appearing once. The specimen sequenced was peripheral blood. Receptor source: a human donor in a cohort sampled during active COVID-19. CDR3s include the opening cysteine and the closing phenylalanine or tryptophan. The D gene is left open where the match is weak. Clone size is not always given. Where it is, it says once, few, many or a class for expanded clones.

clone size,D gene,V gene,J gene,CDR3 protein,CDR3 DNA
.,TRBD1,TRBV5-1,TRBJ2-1,CASSTGQYNEQFF,TGCGCCAGCAGCACGGGACAGTACAATGAGCAGTTCTTC
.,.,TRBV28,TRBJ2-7,CASSLRTRSSYEQYF,TGTGCCAGCAGTTTACGGACTCGTAGCTCCTACGAGCAGTACTTC
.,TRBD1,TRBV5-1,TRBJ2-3,CASSSGTGLRDTQYF,TGCGCCAGCAGCTCCGGGACAGGGTTGAGAGATACGCAGTATTTT
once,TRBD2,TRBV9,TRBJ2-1,CASSVASGDEQFF,TGTGCCAGCAGCGTTGCCAGCGGGGATGAGCAGTTCTTC
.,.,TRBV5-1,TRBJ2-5,CASSPWGVSAQETQYF,TGCGCCAGCAGCCCCTGGGGGGTCTCGGCCCAAGAGACCCAGTACTTC
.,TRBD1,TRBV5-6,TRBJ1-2,CASSLGQGKDGYTF,TGTGCCAGCAGCTTGGGACAGGGAAAGGATGGCTACACCTTC
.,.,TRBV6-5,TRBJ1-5,CASNSDGGGNQPQHF,TGTGCCAGCAACAGTGATGGGGGCGGCAATCAGCCCCAGCATTTT
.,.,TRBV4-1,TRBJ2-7,CASSPAKVVALTYEQYF,TGCGCCAGCAGCCCTGCGAAGGTGGTAGCGCTTACCTACGAGCAGTACTTC
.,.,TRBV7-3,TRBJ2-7,CASSLGPGLYEQYF,TGTGCCAGCAGCTTGGGACCGGGACTCTACGAGCAGTACTTC
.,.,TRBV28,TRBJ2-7,CASSFSSYEQYF,TGTGCCAGCAGTTTTAGCTCCTACGAGCAGTACTTC
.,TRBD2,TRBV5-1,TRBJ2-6,CASSLVGGGPGANVLTF,TGCGCCAGCAGCTTGGTTGGCGGGGGGCCTGGGGCCAACGTCCTGACTTTC
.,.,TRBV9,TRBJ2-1,CASSTHLGASYNEQFF,TGTGCCAGCAGCACTCATCTAGGGGCCTCCTACAATGAGCAGTTCTTC
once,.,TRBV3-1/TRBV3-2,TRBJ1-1,CASSQSQGGNTEAFF,TGTGCCAGCAGCCAATCCCAAGGGGGGAACACTGAAGCTTTCTTT
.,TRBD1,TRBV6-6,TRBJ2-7,CASQTGQGAWEQYF,TGTGCCAGCCAAACGGGACAGGGGGCTTGGGAGCAGTACTTC
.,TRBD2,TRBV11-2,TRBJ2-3,CASSLKRLAGATDTQYF,TGTGCCAGCAGCCTAAAAAGACTAGCGGGAGCAACAGATACGCAGTATTTT
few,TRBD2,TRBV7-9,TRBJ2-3,CASSLGGTSGSWADTQYF,TGTGCCAGCAGCTTAGGCGGGACTAGCGGGAGTTGGGCAGATACGCAGTATTTT
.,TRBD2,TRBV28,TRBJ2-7,CATSGRSPYEQYF,TGTGCCACCTCCGGGAGGTCTCCCTACGAGCAGTACTTC